This T cell receptor (beta chain) emerged from a study of Graves' ophthalmopathy and Graves' hyperthyroidism. Overall study results and limits: A model of 13 signatures distinguished ophthalmopathy from stable hyperthyroidism at 87.88% sensitivity and nearly 83% specificity.

In this sample, this clonotype turned up many times. As yet, its antigen is unknown. Participants with hyperthyroidism, aged 18 to 65, were newly diagnosed with under 2 months' duration. Enrollment excluded any patients with other autoimmune diseases, uncontrolled infections, pregnancy or lactation. Germline V gives CDR1 DFQATT, CDR2 SNEGSKA (reference sequence). V was shortened by 4 bases and J by 6 bases, with 15 bases between the two germline ends. The CDR3 is 14 amino acids. As the template, RNA transcripts were used to amplify TCR beta CDR3 regions. An initial RT-PCR round employing HTBI primers preceded a second-round multiplex PCR. A single record per CDR3 protein comes from TCRdb applying MiXCR to the multiplex PCR reads. This sample yields approximately 540,000 distinct CDR3 sequences, of which roughly 39% are seen a single time; about 4% belongs to the top ten.

The source material was peripheral blood or thyroid tissue (not recorded which). The sequence came from an adult man with Graves' hyperthyroidism. V usage is TRBV20-1 and J usage is TRBJ2-2; D may be TRBD1 or TRBD2 (5 bases each). The CDR3 spells CSATSGKGAGELFF. The CDR3 nucleotides read TGCAGTGCTACGTCGGGGAAAGGGGCCGGGGAGCTGTTTTTT.